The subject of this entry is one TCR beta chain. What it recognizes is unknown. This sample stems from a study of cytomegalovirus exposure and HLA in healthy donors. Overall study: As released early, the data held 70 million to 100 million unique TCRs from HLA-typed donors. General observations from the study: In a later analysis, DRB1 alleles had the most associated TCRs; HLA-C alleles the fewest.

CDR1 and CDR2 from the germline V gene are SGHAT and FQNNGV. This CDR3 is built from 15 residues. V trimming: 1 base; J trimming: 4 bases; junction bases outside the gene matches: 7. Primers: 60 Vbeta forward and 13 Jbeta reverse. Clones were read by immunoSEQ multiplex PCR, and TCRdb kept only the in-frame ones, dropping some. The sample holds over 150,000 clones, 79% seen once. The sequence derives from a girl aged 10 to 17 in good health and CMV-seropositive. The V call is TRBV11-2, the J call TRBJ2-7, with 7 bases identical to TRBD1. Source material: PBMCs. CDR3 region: CASSLGSGGGYEQYF. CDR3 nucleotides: TGTGCCAGCAGCTTAGGGTCAGGGGGTGGGTACGAGCAGTACTTC. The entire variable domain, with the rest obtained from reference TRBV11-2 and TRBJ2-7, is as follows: EAGVAQSPRYKIIEKRQSVAFWCNPISGHATLYWYQQILGQGPKLLIQFQNNGVVDDSQLPKDRFSAERLKGVDSTLKIQPAKLEDSAVYLCASSLGSGGGYEQYFGPGTRLTVT.